The 17 T cell receptor beta chains in this list originate from one sample, sequenced in a study of blood T cell repertoires in COVID-19. Clones were sequenced by immunoSEQ multiplex PCR, and TCRdb holds only the in-frame ones, with some missing. The sample carries 200,000 to 250,000 clones, around 90% recorded once. The sequenced sample was peripheral blood. The receptor set was obtained from a man aged 60 to 69 with COVID-19, enrolled during active disease.

The chain employs TRBV20-1 and TRBJ1-5; 8 bases line up with TRBD1. Per germline, CDR1 DFQATT and CDR2 SNEGSKA (reference sequence). CDR3 length: 19 amino acids. V was clipped by 3 bases and J by 1 base; unmatched bases: 17. The CDR3 region is CSASKILGQVGSSNQPQHF. DNA of the CDR3: TGCAGTGCTAGTAAAATACTGGGACAGGTTGGCTCGAGCAATCAGCCCCAGCATTTT.

This chain joins TRBV6-5 and TRBJ1-5, with D perhaps TRBD1 (5 bases). V dropped 6 bases and J dropped 2 bases, with 11 bases sitting between them. The germline V gene encodes CDR1 MNHEY and CDR2 SVGAGI. This CDR3 contains 14 residues. CDR3 amino acids: CASSDSAGNQPQHF. The CDR3 bases are TGTGCCAGCAGCGACAGCGCCGGCAATCAGCCCCAGCATTTT.

Here the CDR3 DNA reads TGTGCCAGCAGCTGGCAGGGGAGAAATTCACCCCTCCACTTT. As protein: CASSWQGRNSPLHF. This chain connects TRBV5-6 to TRBJ1-6; perhaps TRBD1 as D (6 bases). Germline CDR1 and CDR2: SGHDT and YYEEEE. The CDR3 has 14 amino acids. Trimming pared 3 bases from V and 7 bases from J, leaving 11 bases between.

V and J are TRBV29-1 and TRBJ2-7, with D tentatively TRBD2 (5 bases). The CDR3 length is 14 residues. Germline V gene lookup returns CDR1 SQVTM and CDR2 ANQGSEA. Trimming shortened V by 1 base and J by 6 bases, and 16 bases separated the two germline ends. The CDR3 sequence is CSVEGSDLGLEQYF. The CDR3, as DNA: TGCAGCGTTGAAGGTAGCGATTTGGGCCTCGAGCAGTACTTC.

This chain joins TRBV7-8 and TRBJ2-2; D remains unclear. The CDR3 loop spans 15 amino acids. The germline V gene encodes CDR1 SGHVS and CDR2 FQNEAQ. Trimming cost V 0 bases and J 1 base, with 6 bases left between them. Written as DNA, the CDR3 is TGTGCCAGCAGCTTAGCGAGCCAGAACACCGGGGAGCTGTTTTTT. This encodes CASSLASQNTGELFF.

The chain recombines TRBV15 with TRBJ2-3, with 9 bases lining up with TRBD2. In germline, CDR1 is LNHNV, CDR2 YYDKDF (reference sequence). The trim removed 3 bases at V and 3 bases at J, leaving 7 bases unmatched. CDR3 size: 16 residues. CDR3 loop: CATSSIAGARTDTQYF. DNA of the CDR3: TGTGCCACCAGCAGCATAGCGGGAGCAAGGACAGATACGCAGTATTTT. The full variable domain, completed using reference TRBV15 and TRBJ2-3, is DAMVIQNPRYQVTQFGKPVTLSCSQTLNHNVMYWYQQKSSQAPKLLFHYYDKDFNNEADTPDNFQSRRPNTSFCFLDIRSPGLGDTAMYLCATSSIAGARTDTQYFGPGTRLTVL.

This clone appeared a single time. The chain links TRBV18 to TRBJ2-7; D is possibly TRBD2 (5 bases). Deletions cut 1 base from V and 3 bases from J, with 13 bases between. This CDR3 is 15 amino acids long. Germline CDR1 and CDR2: KGHSH and LQKENI. The CDR3, as DNA: TGTGCCAGCTCACCACGGGTCAGCGGCGGCTACGAGCAGTACTTC. Its translation is CASSPRVSGGYEQYF.

The V and J genes are TRBV5-1 and TRBJ2-3; D remains unclear. The germline CDR1 and CDR2 sequences are SGHRS and YFSETQ. V was trimmed by 1 base and J by 4 bases, leaving 13 bases between them. The CDR3 has 15 residues. CDR3 nucleotide sequence: TGCGCCAGCAGCTTGACAGTGAGTTGGGCAGATACGCAGTATTTT. This gives the protein CASSLTVSWADTQYF. Supplemented by reference TRBV5-1 and TRBJ2-3, the full variable domain reads KAGVTQTPRYLIKTRGQQVTLSCSPISGHRSVSWYQQTPGQGLQFLFEYFSETQRNKGNFPGRFSGRQFSNSRSEMNVSTLELGDSALYLCASSLTVSWADTQYFGPGTRLTVL.

V gene TRBV28 combines with J gene TRBJ1-1; tentatively, D is TRBD1 (5 bases). There are 12 residues in the CDR3. V lost 3 bases, J lost 4 bases, and 6 bases lay in between. CDR1 and CDR2 (germline): MDHEN, SYDVKM. CDR3 DNA: TGTGCCAGCAGTTTGACAGCCACTGAAGCTTTCTTT. This translates into CASSLTATEAFF.

The chain has TRBV15 and TRBJ1-1; D gene uncertain. The V gene's germline CDR1 is LNHNV and CDR2 YYDKDF (reference sequence). The CDR3 loop spans 13 amino acids. V lost 1 base and J lost 4, with 7 bases in between. CDR3 in amino acids: CATSRAPGTEAFF. In nucleotides, the CDR3 is TGTGCCACCAGCAGAGCCCCGGGCACTGAAGCTTTCTTT. The full variable domain, with the rest looked up from reference TRBV15 and TRBJ1-1, is DAMVIQNPRYQVTQFGKPVTLSCSQTLNHNVMYWYQQKSSQAPKLLFHYYDKDFNNEADTPDNFQSRRPNTSFCFLDIRSPGLGDTAMYLCATSRAPGTEAFFGQGTRLTVV.

The sample holds one count of this clone. The rearrangement uses TRBV2 and TRBJ2-1, with 11 bases identical to TRBD1. Germline V gene sequence: CDR1 SNHLY, CDR2 FYNNEI. The ends lost 3 bases at V and 12 bases at J; junction bases unmatched: 10. CDR3 length: 15 amino acids. CDR3 DNA: TGTGCCAGCAGTGAGGGGGACAGGGGGTCCGCGGGGCAGTTCTTC. Translating gives CASSEGDRGSAGQFF.

CDR3 residues: CAWSPQGLEPQHF. The DNA for the CDR3 is TGTGCCTGGAGTCCCCAGGGGCTGGAGCCCCAGCATTTT. V is TRBV30 and J is TRBJ1-5, with D possibly matching TRBD1 (6 bases). Looked up from germline, CDR1 is GTSNPN and CDR2 is SVGIG (reference sequence). V was shortened by 2 bases and J by 8 bases, with 13 bases between the two germline ends. The CDR3 spans 13 residues.

This sequence joins TRBV6-5 and TRBJ2-7; 10 positions match TRBD1. J gave up 5 bases and V 2 bases, and 6 bases lay outside the gene matches. The CDR3 has 15 amino acids. The V gene's germline CDR1 is MNHEY and CDR2 SVGAGI. The CDR3 nucleotides read TGTGCCAGCAGTTACCTTGTGACAGGGGGCAACGAGCAGTACTTC. Protein product: CASSYLVTGGNEQYF.

This chain uses TRBV3-1 (or the pseudogene TRBV3-2) with TRBJ1-2; possible D gene TRBD1, 6 bases. Germline V gene lookup returns CDR1 LGHDT and CDR2 YNNKEL (reference sequence). With 4 bases removed from V and 7 bases from J, the gap between germline ends came to 13 bases. The CDR3 is 13 residues long. The CDR3 loop reads CASSPELRGGYTF. In DNA form, the CDR3 reads TGTGCCAGCAGCCCCGAACTCAGGGGTGGCTACACCTTC.

The DNA of the CDR3 is TGTGCCAGCAGTTTGCGGCAGGCCAGGGGCAATCAGCCCCAGCATTTT. Encoded protein: CASSLRQARGNQPQHF. The V call is TRBV28, the J call TRBJ1-5; a possible D gene is TRBD1 (5 bases). The germline V gene encodes CDR1 MDHEN and CDR2 SYDVKM. The CDR3 runs 16 residues. Trimming left V 3 bases short and J 2 bases short, with 14 bases between.

This clone was observed once. The chain is built from TRBV24-1 and TRBJ2-5, with TRBD1 identical over 9 bases. Trimming took 3 bases from V and 4 from J; bases not matched to a gene: 5. Per germline, CDR1 KGHDR and CDR2 SFDVKD. CDR3 size: 15 residues. CDR3 in DNA: TGTGCCACCAGTGATCCCGGGACAGGGCGAGAGACCCAGTACTTC. Its translation is CATSDPGTGRETQYF.

The J gene is TRBJ1-1, the V gene TRBV16, with 11 positions matching TRBD1. This CDR3 comprises 15 residues. V dropped 3 bases and J dropped 4; count of bases not matched to a gene: 4. Germline CDR1 KGHSY, CDR2 FQNENV. The CDR3 DNA is TGTGCCAGCAGCCAGTCCGGGACAGGGGGCACTGAAGCTTTCTTT. As protein: CASSQSGTGGTEAFF.